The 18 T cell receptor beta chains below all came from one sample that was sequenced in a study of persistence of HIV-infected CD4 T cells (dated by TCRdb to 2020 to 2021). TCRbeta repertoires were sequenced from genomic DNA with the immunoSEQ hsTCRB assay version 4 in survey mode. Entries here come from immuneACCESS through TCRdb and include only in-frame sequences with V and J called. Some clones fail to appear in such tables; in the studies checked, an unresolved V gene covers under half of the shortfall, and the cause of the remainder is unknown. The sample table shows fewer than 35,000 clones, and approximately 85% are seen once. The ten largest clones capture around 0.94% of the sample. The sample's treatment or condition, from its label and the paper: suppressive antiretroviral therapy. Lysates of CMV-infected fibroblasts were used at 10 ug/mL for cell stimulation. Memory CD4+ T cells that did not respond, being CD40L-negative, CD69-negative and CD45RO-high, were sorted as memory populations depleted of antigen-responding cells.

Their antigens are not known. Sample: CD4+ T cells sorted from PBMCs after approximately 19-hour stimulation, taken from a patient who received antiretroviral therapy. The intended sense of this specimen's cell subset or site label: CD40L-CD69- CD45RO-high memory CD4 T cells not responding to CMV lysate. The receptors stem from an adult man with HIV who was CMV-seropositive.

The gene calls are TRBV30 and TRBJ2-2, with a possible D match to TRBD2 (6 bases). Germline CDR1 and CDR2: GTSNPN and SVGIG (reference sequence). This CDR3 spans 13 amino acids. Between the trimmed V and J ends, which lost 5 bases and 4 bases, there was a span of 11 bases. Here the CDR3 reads CAWSSVGTGELFF. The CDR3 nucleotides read TGTGCCTGGTCTAGCGTCGGCACCGGGGAGCTGTTTTTT.

Written as DNA, the CDR3 is TGTGCCAGCGGGGTGACAGTTCTGGAGGGCTACACCTTC. It translates to CASGVTVLEGYTF. V gene TRBV27 combines with J gene TRBJ1-2, with a tentative D call TRBD1 (5 bases). Trimming took off 8 bases at V and 8 bases at J, with 18 bases between the two ends. Germline V gene data show CDR1 as MNHEY and CDR2 as SMNVEV (reference sequence). The CDR3 totals 13 residues.

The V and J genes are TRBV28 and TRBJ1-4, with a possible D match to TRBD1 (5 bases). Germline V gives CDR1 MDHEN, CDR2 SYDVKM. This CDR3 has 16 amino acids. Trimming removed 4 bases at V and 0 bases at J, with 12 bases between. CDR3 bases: TGTGCCAGCAGTTCCCGACAGCCTGCAACTAATGAAAAACTGTTTTTT. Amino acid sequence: CASSSRQPATNEKLFF. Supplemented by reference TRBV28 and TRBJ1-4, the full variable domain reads DVKVTQSSRYLVKRTGEKVFLECVQDMDHENMFWYRQDPGLGLRLIYFSYDVKMKEKGDIPEGYSVSREKKERFSLILESASTNQTSMYLCASSSRQPATNEKLFFGSGTQLSVL.

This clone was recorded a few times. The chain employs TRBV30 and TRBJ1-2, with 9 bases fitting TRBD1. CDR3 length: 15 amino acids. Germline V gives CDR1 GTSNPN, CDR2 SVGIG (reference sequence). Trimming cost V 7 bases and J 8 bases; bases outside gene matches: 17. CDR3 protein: CAFNFKGQGQRGYTF. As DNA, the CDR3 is TGTGCCTTCAACTTCAAGGGACAGGGCCAGCGAGGCTACACCTTC.

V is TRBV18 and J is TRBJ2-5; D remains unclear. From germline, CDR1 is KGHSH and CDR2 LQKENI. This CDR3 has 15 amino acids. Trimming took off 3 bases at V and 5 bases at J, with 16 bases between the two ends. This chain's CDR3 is CASSPPETSRETQYF. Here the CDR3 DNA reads TGTGCCAGCTCACCTCCGGAGACAAGCCGGGAGACCCAGTACTTC.

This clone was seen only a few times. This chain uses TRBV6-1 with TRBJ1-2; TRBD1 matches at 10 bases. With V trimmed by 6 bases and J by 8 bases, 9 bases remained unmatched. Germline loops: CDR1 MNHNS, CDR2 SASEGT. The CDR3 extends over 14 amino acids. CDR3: CASSWGQGKGGYTF. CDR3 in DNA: TGTGCCAGCAGCTGGGGACAGGGGAAAGGGGGCTACACCTTC.

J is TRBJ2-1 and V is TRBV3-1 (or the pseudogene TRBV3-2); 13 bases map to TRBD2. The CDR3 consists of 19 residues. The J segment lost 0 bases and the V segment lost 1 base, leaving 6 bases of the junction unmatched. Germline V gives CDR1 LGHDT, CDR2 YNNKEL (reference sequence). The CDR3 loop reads CASSQATSGGPLSYNEQFF. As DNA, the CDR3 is TGTGCCAGCAGCCAAGCGACTAGCGGGGGGCCGCTCTCCTACAATGAGCAGTTCTTC.

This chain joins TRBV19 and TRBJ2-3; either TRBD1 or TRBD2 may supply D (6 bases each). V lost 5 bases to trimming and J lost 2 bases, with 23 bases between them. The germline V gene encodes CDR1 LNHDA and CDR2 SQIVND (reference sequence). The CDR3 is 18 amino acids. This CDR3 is CASSGDNSNGGHTDTQYF. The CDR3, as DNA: TGTGCCAGTAGTGGGGACAATTCAAATGGGGGGCACACAGATACGCAGTATTTT.

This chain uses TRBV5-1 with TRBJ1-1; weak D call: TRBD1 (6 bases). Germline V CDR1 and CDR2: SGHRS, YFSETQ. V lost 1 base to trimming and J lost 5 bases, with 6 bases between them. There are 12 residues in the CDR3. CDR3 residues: CASSLRGTEAFF. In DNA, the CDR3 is TGCGCCAGCAGCTTGAGGGGGACTGAAGCTTTCTTT.

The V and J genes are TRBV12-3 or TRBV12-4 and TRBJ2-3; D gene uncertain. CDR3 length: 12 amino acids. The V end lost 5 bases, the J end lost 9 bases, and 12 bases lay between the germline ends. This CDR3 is CASSPPFQTQYF. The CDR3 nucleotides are TGTGCCAGCAGTCCACCCTTCCAGACGCAGTATTTT.

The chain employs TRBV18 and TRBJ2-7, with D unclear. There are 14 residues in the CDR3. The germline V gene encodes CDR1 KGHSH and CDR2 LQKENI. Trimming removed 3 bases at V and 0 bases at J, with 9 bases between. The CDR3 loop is CASSPRRVSYEQYF. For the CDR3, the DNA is TGTGCCAGCTCACCCCGCCGGGTCTCCTACGAGCAGTACTTC.

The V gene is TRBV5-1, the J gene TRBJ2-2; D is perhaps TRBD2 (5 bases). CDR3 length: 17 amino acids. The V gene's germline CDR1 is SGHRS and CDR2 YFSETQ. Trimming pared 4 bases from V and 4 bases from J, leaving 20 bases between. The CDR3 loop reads CASSLGHRGGGTGELFF. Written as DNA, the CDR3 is TGCGCCAGCAGCCTCGGCCACAGAGGAGGCGGCACCGGGGAGCTGTTTTTT.

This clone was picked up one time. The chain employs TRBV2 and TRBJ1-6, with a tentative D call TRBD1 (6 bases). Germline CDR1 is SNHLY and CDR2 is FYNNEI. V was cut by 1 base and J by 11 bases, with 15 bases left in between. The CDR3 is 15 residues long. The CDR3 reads CASSEGGRGLTPLHF. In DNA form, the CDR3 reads TGTGCCAGCAGTGAAGGGGGCAGGGGACTTACACCCCTCCACTTT.

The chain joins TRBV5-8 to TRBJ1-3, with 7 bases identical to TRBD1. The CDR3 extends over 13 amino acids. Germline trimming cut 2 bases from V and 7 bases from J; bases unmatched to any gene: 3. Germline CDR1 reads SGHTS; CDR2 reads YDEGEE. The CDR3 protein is CASSFRGRNTIYF. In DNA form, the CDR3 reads TGTGCCAGCAGCTTCAGGGGGAGGAACACCATATATTTT.

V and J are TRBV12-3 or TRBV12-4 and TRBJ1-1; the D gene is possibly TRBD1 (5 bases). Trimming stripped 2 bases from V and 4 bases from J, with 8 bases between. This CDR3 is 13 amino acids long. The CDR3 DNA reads TGTGCCAGCAGTTTACTCAGGGCCACTGAAGCTTTCTTT. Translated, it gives CASSLLRATEAFF.

The CDR3 nucleotides read TGTGCCAGCAGCTTAGGGACAGGTAGCGGCTACACCTTC. Its translation is CASSLGTGSGYTF. The chain is built from TRBV5-4 and TRBJ1-2; TRBD1 agrees at 8 bases. The CDR3 is made up of 13 amino acids. The V segment lost 2 bases and the J segment 8 bases; nucleotides outside the gene matches: 5. The V gene's germline CDR1 is SGHNT and CDR2 YYREEE (reference sequence).

The CDR3, as DNA: TGCGCCAGCAGCCAGGCCGTATGGACTAGCGGCCCCTCCTTGAGCACAGATACGCAGTATTTT. Amino acids: CASSQAVWTSGPSLSTDTQYF. The chain carries TRBV4-3 and TRBJ2-3; TRBD2 matches at 10 bases. Germline V lookup: CDR1 LGHNA, CDR2 YSLEER. The CDR3 has 21 residues. The trim removed 3 bases at V and 0 bases at J, leaving 18 bases unmatched.

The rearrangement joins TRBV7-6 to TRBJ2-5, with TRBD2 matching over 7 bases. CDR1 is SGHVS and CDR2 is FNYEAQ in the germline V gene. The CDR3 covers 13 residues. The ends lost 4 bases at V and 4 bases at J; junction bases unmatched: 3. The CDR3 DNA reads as TGTGCCAGCAGCTCCAGCGGGGTAGAGACCCAGTACTTC. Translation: CASSSSGVETQYF.